This entry features one T cell receptor (beta chain) sequence. What this receptor recognizes is not known. No per-base quality is available; no much larger clone lies one base away. The data were obtained in a study of blood T cell repertoires in COVID-19 (dated by TCRdb to 2018 to 2020). Regarding the research as a whole: Collaborator samples came from the United States, Italy and Spain and covered acute and convalescent phases of COVID-19. Sample metadata almost always included a de-identified subject ID, COVID-19 status, age in years and sex. Where available, HLA class I and class II types were obtained from metadata supplied by the sample provider rather than from assay-based typing. The material from the prospective study consisted of cDNA or gDNA derived from T cells, B-cell-depleted T cells, or PBMCs. The repertoires were released in a freely available public database intended as a resource for research on the immune response to SARS-CoV-2. The samples were drawn from the first 160 participants of the ongoing ImmuneRACE study and from more than 1,000 subjects provided by 6 global collaborators. The dataset comprised deeply sampled blood TCRbeta repertoires from subjects exposed to, actively infected with, or recovered from COVID-19.

Study-level results and caveats: The quantity of clinical and demographic metadata differed by source and by participant and was supplied without curation.

TCRbeta CDR3 regions were amplified from genomic DNA by means of the immunoSEQ Assay, a bias-controlled multiplex PCR. Per the authors' processing: The number of nucleated cells in each sample was estimated from the amplification of reference gene primers within the assay. To quantify the absolute abundance of each unique TCRbeta CDR3 rearrangement, sequence reads were collapsed and filtered. For each sample, productive Simpson clonality was calculated as the square root of Simpson's diversity index across productive rearrangements. The table comes from immuneACCESS by way of TCRdb, which keeps in-frame sequences with V and J called. Part of the clones is missing from these tables; in studies checked, under half for an unresolved V gene and the rest for unknown reasons. V, J and clone size are those of that table, while D and trimming were read from the DNA. In all, the sample holds around 88,000 clones, and roughly 75% of those were seen once. Clones ranked in the top ten supply nearly 9% of the sample.

A second Seattle source provided samples from volunteer blood donors who had recovered from COVID-19. Each collaborating institution followed its own protocols to collect whole blood in K2EDTA tubes. For TCRbeta analysis, collaborators shipped samples in one of three forms: frozen whole blood, isolated PBMCs, or DNA extracted from either of those sample types. Including the terminal cysteine and phenylalanine, the CDR3 comprises 15 residues. This entry keeps only the CDR3 DNA: 45 bases, framed from base 1. CDR1 and CDR2, per the germline V gene, are SGHTA and FQGNSA. Trimming costs V 5 bases and J 4 bases, and their ends lie 17 bases apart.

The chain joins TRBV7-2 to TRBJ1-2; the best D guess is TRBD1, with 6 bases matching. The sequence was collected from a man aged 45-65 years who had recovered from COVID-19. Specimen: peripheral blood. The DNA reads as follows: TGTGCCAGCAGCCCAGCCTGGCAGGGGAGCTATGGCTACACCTTC. Translated, this is CASSPAWQGSYGYTF.